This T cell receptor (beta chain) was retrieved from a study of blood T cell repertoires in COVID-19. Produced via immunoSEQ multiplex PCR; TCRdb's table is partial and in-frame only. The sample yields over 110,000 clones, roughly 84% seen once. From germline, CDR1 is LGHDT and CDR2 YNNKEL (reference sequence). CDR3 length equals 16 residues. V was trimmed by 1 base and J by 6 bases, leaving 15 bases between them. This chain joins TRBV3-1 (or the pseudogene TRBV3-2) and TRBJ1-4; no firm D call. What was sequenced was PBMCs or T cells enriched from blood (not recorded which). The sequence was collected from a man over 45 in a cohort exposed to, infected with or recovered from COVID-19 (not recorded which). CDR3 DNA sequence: TGTGCCAGCAGCCAAGCTCTCTACCAGGCCCATGAAAAACTGTTTTTT. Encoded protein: CASSQALYQAHEKLFF.